Sequencing of this T cell receptor (beta chain) was carried out in a study of identical twins. Study-level findings and limits: For out-of-frame beta sequences, excess twin sharing was weaker.

This clonotype was detected only a few times. The antigen remains undetermined. V was pared by 8 bases and J by 3 bases, with 16 bases of the junction left unmatched. The CDR3 covers 17 residues. Germline loops: CDR1 WSHSY, CDR2 SAAADI. Unique molecular identifiers were present on the cDNA, which also gained a universal primer site by template switching. TCRdb used MiXCR to reprocess the 5' RACE reads, holding one entry per CDR3 protein. In the table there are hundreds of thousands of distinct CDR3 sequences, 7.5% of which are singletons. This same sample was also taken into another study, of yellow fever vaccine responses in identical twins.

Sequencing was carried out using memory (CD45RO+) T cells sorted from blood. This clonotype was obtained from a woman aged 18-29 years in good health. V usage is TRBV10-2 and J usage is TRBJ2-3, with 8 bases fitting TRBD1. The CDR3 nucleotides read TGCGCCAGCTCTGAAGCAGGGGGCGTGGGTGGAACAGATACGCAGTATTTT. Its protein is CASSEAGGVGGTDTQYF.